One TCR beta chain is described in this entry. This CDR3 region has 14 residues. Trimming took off 3 bases at V and 4 bases at J, with 12 bases between the two ends. The germline CDR1 and CDR2 sequences are LNHDA and SQIVND (reference sequence). The entry originates in a study of blood T cell repertoires in COVID-19. Sequencing was performed with immunoSEQ multiplex PCR; in TCRdb, only in-frame clones are kept and a portion is missing. The data contain 86,000 or so clones, 82% of them singletons. This sequence was found in a woman aged 80 or older with acute or convalescent COVID-19. The sample was peripheral blood. The chain links TRBV19 to TRBJ2-5, with a weak D call TRBD2 (6 bases). The DNA for the CDR3 is TGTGCCAGTAGTATGAGGTGGGGAGGAGAGACCCAGTACTTC. Translating it yields CASSMRWGGETQYF.